These T cell receptor beta chains were read from a single sample in a study of T-cell reconstitution after alpha-beta-depleted transplantation in children. A single record per CDR3 protein comes from TCRdb applying MiXCR to the PCR reads. The table lists approximately 430,000 distinct CDR3 sequences, roughly 16% of them singletons. The starting material was PBMCs, mostly from graft donor cells, obtained 360 days after TCRalphabeta/CD19-depleted stem cell transplant. The receptors stem from a boy under two years old who had a stem cell transplant for Wiskott-Aldrich syndrome, so the T cells may come from the graft donor. The CDR3 runs from the conserved cysteine through the conserved F or W. A D gene is named only where the DNA matches it firmly. Expanded clones get a size class; other rows say once, few or many, or leave the size out.

clone size,D gene,V gene,J gene,CDR3 DNA,CDR3 protein
few,TRBD2,TRBV7-2,TRBJ2-7,TGTGCCAGCAGCTTAGTTGGGACTAGGCATTACGAGCAGTACTTC,CASSLVGTRHYEQYF
few,TRBD1,TRBV10-3,TRBJ2-2,TGTGCCATCGGGTTAAAGGACAGGGGATTGTACGGGGAGCTGTTTTTT,CAIGLKDRGLYGELFF
NA,TRBD1,TRBV20-1,TRBJ2-7,TGCAGTGCTGAGGGACAGGGGGCTTCCTACGAGCAGTACTTC,CSAEGQGASYEQYF
few,NA,TRBV4-2,TRBJ2-1,TGTGCCAGCAGCCAGCCAAAGGATGAGCAGTTCTTC,CASSQPKDEQFF
NA,TRBD1,TRBV5-1,TRBJ1-1,TGCGCCAGCAGCGATGGAGGGACAGTCCTTAACACTGAAGCTTTCTTT,CASSDGGTVLNTEAFF
many,TRBD2,TRBV12-3/TRBV12-4,TRBJ2-1,TGTGCCAGCAGTACTGGACTAGCCTATACCTACAATGAGCAGTTCTTC,CASSTGLAYTYNEQFF
few,NA,TRBV9,TRBJ2-2,TGTGCCAGCAGGAGGGGATTTAACACCGGGGAGCTGTTTTTT,CASRRGFNTGELFF
many,TRBD2,TRBV6-5,TRBJ2-7,TGTGCCAGCAGGGCGGGACTAGCGGGAGTACAGTACTTC,CASRAGLAGVQYF
few,TRBD1,TRBV2,TRBJ2-1,TGTGCCAGCAGTGAGATGGCAGGGGGCCCTTACAATGAGCAGTTCTTC,CASSEMAGGPYNEQFF
NA,TRBD1,TRBV12-3/TRBV12-4,TRBJ2-3,TGTGCCAGCACCCCACGGGACAGGGGGCTGTATACGCAGTATTTT,CASTPRDRGLYTQYF
many,NA,TRBV4-1,TRBJ2-2,TGCGCCAGCAGCGGCCGATTCGTCACCGGGGAGCTGTTTTTT,CASSGRFVTGELFF
NA,TRBD2,TRBV27,TRBJ2-7,TGTGCCAGCAGTCCCCAGCGGGGGACCTACGAGCAGTACTTC,CASSPQRGTYEQYF
many,TRBD1,TRBV4-2,TRBJ2-3,TGTGCCAGCAGCCAAGAGGACAGGGGATCCACAGATACGCAGTATTTT,CASSQEDRGSTDTQYF
NA,NA,TRBV5-6,TRBJ2-5,TGTGCCAGCAACAACCTCGGACGGGTCGGGACCCAGTACTTC,CASNNLGRVGTQYF
few,NA,TRBV7-2,TRBJ2-4,TGTGCCAGCAGTCACCCTACCCTACTCAAAAACATTCAGTACTTC,CASSHPTLLKNIQYF
many,TRBD1,TRBV29-1,TRBJ2-1,TGCAGCGTTGATATACAGGGGGCCTACAATGAGCAGTTCTTC,CSVDIQGAYNEQFF
NA,NA,TRBV5-6,TRBJ2-3,TGTGCCAGCAGCTCAGGAGCTTTGGGTACGCAGTATTTT,CASSSGALGTQYF
NA,TRBD1,TRBV27,TRBJ1-3,TGTGCCAGCAGTTCTACGGGACAGGGGGACACCATATATTTT,CASSSTGQGDTIYF